The entry below gives a single TCR beta chain sequence along with its context. Its antigen is not identified. Naive CD8 cells, CD45RO-negative and positively selected for CCR7, excluded terminally differentiated effector memory CD45RA+ cells. Sequencing was at deep level. Assay used: immunoSEQ multiplex PCR; TCRdb lists only in-frame clones, some missing. The sample contains about 870,000 clones, 85% to 95% of which appear only once. These data belong to a study of shared clonotypes between healthy human individuals. Findings of the study overall: Clonotypes which were not shared had lower generation probabilities than clonotypes that all four donors shared.

Per germline, CDR1 MNHEY and CDR2 SVGAGI. Trimming pared 2 bases from V and 2 bases from J, leaving 8 bases between. This CDR3 contains 14 residues. Sequencing was carried out using naive CD8+ T cells sorted from blood. The TCR originated in a man aged 30 to 39 in good health. The chain recombines TRBV6-5 with TRBJ2-3; D might be TRBD1 or TRBD2, each matching 5 bases. CDR3 nucleotides: TGTGCCAGCAGTTACGAGGGGTTCACAGATACGCAGTATTTT. Protein: CASSYEGFTDTQYF.